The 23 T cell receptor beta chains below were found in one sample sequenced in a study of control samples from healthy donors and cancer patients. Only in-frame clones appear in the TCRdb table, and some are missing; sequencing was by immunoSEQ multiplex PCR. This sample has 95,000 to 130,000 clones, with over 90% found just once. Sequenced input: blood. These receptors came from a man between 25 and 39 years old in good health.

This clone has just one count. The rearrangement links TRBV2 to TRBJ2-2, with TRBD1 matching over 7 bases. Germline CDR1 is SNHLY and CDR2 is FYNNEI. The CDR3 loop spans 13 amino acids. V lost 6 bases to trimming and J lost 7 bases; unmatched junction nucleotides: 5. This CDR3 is CASSFYRGGELFF. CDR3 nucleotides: TGTGCCAGCAGCTTCTACAGGGGCGGGGAGCTGTTTTTT.

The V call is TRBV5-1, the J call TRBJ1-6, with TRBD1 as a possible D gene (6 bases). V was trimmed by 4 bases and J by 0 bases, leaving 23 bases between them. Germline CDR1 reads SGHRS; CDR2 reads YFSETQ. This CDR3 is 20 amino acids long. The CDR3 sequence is CASSLRGTQSEFSYNSPLHF. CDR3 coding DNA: TGCGCCAGCAGCCTAAGGGGGACCCAAAGCGAATTCTCCTATAATTCACCCCTCCACTTT.

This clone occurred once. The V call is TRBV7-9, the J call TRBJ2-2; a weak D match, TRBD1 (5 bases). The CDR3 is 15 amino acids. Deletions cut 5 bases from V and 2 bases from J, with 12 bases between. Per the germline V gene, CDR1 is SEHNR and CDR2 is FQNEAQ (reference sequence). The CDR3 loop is CASSRTTTNTGELFF. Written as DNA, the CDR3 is TGTGCCAGCAGCCGGACAACCACTAACACCGGGGAGCTGTTTTTT.

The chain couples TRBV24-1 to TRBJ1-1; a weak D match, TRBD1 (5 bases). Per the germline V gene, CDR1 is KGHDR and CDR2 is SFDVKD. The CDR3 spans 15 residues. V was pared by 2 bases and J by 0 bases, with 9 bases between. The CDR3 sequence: CATSDSRQLNTEAFF. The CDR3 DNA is TGTGCCACCAGTGATTCCAGACAGTTGAACACTGAAGCTTTCTTT.

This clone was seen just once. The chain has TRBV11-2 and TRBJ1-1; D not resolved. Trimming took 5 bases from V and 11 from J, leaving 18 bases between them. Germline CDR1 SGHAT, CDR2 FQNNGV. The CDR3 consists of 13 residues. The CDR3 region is CASSRTREGGAFF. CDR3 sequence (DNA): TGTGCCAGCAGCCGCACCCGGGAGGGCGGGGCTTTCTTT.

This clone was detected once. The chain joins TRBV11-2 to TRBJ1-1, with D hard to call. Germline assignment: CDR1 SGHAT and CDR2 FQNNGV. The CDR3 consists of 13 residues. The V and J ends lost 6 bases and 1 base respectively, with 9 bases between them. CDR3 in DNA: TGTGCCAGCAGTCTGAAGGCGAACACTGAAGCTTTCTTT. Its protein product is CASSLKANTEAFF.

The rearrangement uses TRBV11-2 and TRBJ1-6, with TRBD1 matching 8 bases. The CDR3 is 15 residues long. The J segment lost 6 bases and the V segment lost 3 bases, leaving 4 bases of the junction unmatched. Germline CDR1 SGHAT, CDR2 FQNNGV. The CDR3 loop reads CASSFGQGSNSPLHF. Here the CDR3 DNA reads TGTGCCAGCAGCTTCGGACAGGGAAGTAATTCACCCCTCCACTTT.

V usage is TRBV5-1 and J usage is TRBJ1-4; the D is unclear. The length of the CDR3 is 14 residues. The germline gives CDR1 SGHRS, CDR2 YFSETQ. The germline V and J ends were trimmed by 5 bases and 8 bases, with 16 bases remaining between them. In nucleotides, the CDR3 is TGCGCCAGCAGGGTCGCGGAGTCGGCCGAAAAACTGTTTTTT. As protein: CASRVAESAEKLFF.

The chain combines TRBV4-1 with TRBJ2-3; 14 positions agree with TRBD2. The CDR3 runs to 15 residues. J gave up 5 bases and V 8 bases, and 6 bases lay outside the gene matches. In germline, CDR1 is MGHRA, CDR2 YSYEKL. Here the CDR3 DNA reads TGCGCCAGCGGGAGACTAGCGGGGGGGGTAGATACGCAGTATTTT. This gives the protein CASGRLAGGVDTQYF.

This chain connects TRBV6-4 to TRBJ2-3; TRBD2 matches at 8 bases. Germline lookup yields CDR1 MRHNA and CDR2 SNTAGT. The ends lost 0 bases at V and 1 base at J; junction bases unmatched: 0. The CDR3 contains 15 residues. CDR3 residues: CASSDSSGGTDTQYF. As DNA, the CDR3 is TGTGCCAGCAGTGACTCTAGCGGGGGCACAGATACGCAGTATTTT.

CDR3: CATSVPGPGNSPLHF. As DNA, the CDR3 is TGTGCCACCAGCGTACCGGGCCCCGGGAATTCACCCCTCCACTTT. V is TRBV15 and J is TRBJ1-6; D uncertain. The CDR3 extends over 15 amino acids. V dropped 5 bases and J dropped 7 bases, with 15 bases sitting between them. Germline-derived CDR1 and CDR2 are LNHNV and YYDKDF (reference sequence).

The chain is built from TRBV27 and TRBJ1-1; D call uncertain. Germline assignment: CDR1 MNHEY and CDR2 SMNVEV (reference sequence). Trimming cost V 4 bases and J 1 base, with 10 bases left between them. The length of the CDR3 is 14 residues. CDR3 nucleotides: TGTGCCAGCAGTTGGGCAGACACGAACACTGAAGCTTTCTTT. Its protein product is CASSWADTNTEAFF.

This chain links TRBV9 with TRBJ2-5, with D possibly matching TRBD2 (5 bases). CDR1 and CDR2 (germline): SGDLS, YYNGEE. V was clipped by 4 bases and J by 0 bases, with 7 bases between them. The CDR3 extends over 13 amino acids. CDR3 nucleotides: TGTGCCAGCAGCCCGGGGTACCAAGAGACCCAGTACTTC. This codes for CASSPGYQETQYF. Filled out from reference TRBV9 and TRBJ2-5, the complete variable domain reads DSGVTQTPKHLITATGQRVTLRCSPRSGDLSVYWYQQSLDQGLQFLIQYYNGEERAKGNILERFSAQQFPDLHSELNLSSLELGDSALYFCASSPGYQETQYFGPGTRLLVL.

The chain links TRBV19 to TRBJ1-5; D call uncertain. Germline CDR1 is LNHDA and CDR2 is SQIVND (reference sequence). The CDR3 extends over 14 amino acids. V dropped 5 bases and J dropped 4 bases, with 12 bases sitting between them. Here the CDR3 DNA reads TGTGCCAGTAGTGTGGAGCTTGGGAATCAGCCCCAGCATTTT. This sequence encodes CASSVELGNQPQHF.

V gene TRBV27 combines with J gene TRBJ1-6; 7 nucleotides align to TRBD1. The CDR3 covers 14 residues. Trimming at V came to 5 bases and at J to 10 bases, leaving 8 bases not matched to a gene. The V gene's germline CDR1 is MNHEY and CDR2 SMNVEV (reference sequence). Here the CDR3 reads CASSIRQGGSPLHF. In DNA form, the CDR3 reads TGTGCCAGCAGTATCAGACAGGGAGGCTCACCCCTCCACTTT.

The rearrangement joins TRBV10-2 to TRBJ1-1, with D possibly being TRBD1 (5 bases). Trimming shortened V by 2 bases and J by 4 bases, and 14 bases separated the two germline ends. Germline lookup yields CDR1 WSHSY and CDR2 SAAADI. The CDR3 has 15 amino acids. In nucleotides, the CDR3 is TGCGCCAGCAGTGAGGATAGGGGTAGAAGCACTGAAGCTTTCTTT. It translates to CASSEDRGRSTEAFF.

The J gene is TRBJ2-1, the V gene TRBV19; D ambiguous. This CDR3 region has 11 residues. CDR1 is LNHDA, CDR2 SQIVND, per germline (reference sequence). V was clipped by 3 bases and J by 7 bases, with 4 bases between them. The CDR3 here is CASSIVNEQFF. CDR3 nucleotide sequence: TGTGCCAGTAGTATCGTGAATGAGCAGTTCTTC.

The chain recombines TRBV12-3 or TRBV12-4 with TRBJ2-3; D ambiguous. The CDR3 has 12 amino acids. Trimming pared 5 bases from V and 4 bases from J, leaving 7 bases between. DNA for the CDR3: TGTGCCAGCAGTCCGGTCCCAGATACGCAGTATTTT. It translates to CASSPVPDTQYF.

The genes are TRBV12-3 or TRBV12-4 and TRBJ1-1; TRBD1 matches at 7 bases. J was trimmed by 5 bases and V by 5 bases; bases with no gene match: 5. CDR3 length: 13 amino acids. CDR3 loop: CASSGQQGTEAFF. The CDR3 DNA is TGTGCCAGCAGTGGGCAACAGGGGACTGAAGCTTTCTTT.

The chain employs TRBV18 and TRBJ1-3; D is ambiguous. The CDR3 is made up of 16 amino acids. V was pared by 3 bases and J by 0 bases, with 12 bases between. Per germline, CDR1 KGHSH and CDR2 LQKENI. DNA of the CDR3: TGTGCCAGCTCACCCCCAGGAACCCTCTCTGGAAACACCATATATTTT. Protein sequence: CASSPPGTLSGNTIYF.

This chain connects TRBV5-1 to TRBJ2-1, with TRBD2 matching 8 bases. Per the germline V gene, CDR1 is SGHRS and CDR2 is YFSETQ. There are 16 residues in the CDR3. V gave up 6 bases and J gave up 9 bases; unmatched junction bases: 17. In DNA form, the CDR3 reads TGCGCCAGCAAACCCCTCGGGGGGGAAGCTGATGGTGAGCAGTTCTTC. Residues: CASKPLGGEADGEQFF.

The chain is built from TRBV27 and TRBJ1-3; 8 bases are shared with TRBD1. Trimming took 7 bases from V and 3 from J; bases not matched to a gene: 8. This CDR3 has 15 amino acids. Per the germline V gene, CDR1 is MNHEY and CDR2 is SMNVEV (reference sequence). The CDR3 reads CASNQQGEGGNTIYF. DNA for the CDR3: TGTGCCAGCAACCAACAGGGGGAAGGTGGAAACACCATATATTTT.

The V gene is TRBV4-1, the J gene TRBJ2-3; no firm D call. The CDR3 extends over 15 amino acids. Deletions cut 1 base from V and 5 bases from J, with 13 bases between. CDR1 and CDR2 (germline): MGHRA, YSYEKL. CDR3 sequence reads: CASSQVLNRVDTQYF. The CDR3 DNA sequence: TGCGCCAGCAGCCAAGTCCTGAATCGGGTAGATACGCAGTATTTT.